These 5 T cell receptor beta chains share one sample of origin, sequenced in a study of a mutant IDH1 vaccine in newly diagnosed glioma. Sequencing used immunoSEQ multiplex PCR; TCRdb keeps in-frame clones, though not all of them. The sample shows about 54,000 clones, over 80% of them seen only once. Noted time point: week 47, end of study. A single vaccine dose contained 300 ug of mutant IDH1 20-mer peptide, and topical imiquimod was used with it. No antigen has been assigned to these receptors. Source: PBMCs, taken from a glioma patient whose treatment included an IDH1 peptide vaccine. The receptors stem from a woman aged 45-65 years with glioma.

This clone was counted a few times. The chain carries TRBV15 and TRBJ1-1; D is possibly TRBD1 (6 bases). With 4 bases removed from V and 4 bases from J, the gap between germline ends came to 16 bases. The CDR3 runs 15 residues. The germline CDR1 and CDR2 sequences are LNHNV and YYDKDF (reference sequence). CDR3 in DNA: TGTGCCACCAGCACGGAACAGGGAATGGGCACTGAAGCTTTCTTT. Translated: CATSTEQGMGTEAFF.

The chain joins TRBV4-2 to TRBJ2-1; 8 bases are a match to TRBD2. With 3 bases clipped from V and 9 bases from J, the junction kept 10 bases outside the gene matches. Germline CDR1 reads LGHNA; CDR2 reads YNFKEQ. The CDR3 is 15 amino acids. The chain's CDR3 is CASSQSSGGLVEQFF. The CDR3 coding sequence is TGTGCCAGCAGCCAGTCTTCGGGGGGGCTGGTTGAGCAGTTCTTC.

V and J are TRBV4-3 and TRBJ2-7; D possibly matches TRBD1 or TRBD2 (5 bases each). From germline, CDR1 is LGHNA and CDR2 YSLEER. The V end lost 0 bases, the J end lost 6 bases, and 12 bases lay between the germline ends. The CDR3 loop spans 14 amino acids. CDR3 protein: CASSQDPRGVEQYF. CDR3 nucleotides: TGCGCCAGCAGCCAAGATCCAAGAGGGGTCGAGCAGTACTTC.

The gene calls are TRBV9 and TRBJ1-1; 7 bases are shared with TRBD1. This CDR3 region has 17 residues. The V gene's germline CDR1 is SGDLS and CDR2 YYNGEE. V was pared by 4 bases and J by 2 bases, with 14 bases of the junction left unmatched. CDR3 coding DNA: TGTGCCAGCAGCCCGAGGGGGCACCTCGCCCAAAACACTGAAGCTTTCTTT. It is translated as CASSPRGHLAQNTEAFF.

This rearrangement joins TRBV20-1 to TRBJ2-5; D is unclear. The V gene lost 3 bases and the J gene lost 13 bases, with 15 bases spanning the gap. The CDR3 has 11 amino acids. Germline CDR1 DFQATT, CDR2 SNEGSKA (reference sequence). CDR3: CSARESEKWYF. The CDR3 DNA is TGCAGTGCTAGGGAAAGCGAGAAATGGTACTTC.